The 16 T cell receptor beta chains below all came from one sample that was sequenced in a study of blood T cell repertoires in COVID-19 (dated by TCRdb to about 2020). Library preparation was by the immunoSEQ multiplex PCR assay. What TCRdb holds here is the immuneACCESS table cut down to in-frame rearrangements. Part of the clones is not present; checked against another copy, under half of the missing clones reflect an unresolved V gene, and the others are unexplained. The sample includes roughly 400,000 clones, with 87% observed a single time. The top ten clonotypes cover 2% to 2.5% of the sample. Sequencing was performed on peripheral blood. All receptors come from a woman aged 55-70 years with COVID-19, enrolled during active disease.

In nucleotides, the CDR3 is TGTGCCAGCGGCAACGGGTTCAATGAGCAGTTCTTC. Translated: CASGNGFNEQFF. This chain connects TRBV14 to TRBJ2-1; no clear D gene. Germline V CDR1 and CDR2: SGHDN, FVKESK. The CDR3 has 12 residues. The germline V and J ends were trimmed by 8 bases and 6 bases, with 11 bases remaining between them.

The V call is TRBV9, the J call TRBJ2-2; 7 nucleotides match TRBD2. V lost 5 bases and J lost 0; bases outside the gene matches: 4. This CDR3 spans 15 amino acids. Germline-derived CDR1 and CDR2 are SGDLS and YYNGEE. The CDR3 loop reads CASRPGGTNTGELFF. As DNA, the CDR3 is TGTGCCAGCAGGCCCGGGGGGACGAACACCGGGGAGCTGTTTTTT.

This clone has only one observation. The gene calls are TRBV5-1 and TRBJ1-6; D is ambiguous. CDR1 is SGHRS, CDR2 YFSETQ, per germline. V shed 4 bases and J shed 5 bases, with 10 bases lying between them. This CDR3 has 14 amino acids. The CDR3 loop is CASSPVGDNSPLHF. CDR3 sequence (DNA): TGCGCCAGCAGCCCCGTCGGGGATAATTCACCCCTCCACTTT.

The chain has TRBV2 and TRBJ2-4; 9 bases are shared with TRBD1. The V gene's germline CDR1 is SNHLY and CDR2 FYNNEI. The CDR3 extends over 13 amino acids. V was clipped by 4 bases and J by 16 bases; unmatched bases: 11. In DNA, the CDR3 is TGTGCCAGCAGTGGACAGACAATGGACAGGGGCTACTTC. This translates into CASSGQTMDRGYF.

This chain links TRBV7-3 with TRBJ1-1; 10 bases are shared with TRBD1. This CDR3 contains 15 residues. Per the germline V gene, CDR1 is SGHTA and CDR2 is FQGTGA. After removal of 6 bases from V and 4 bases from J, the junction contained 8 bases not matched to a gene. The CDR3 nucleotides are TGTGCCAGCAGTCGGGACAGGGGCCCGGGCACTGAAGCTTTCTTT. This encodes CASSRDRGPGTEAFF.

This chain uses TRBV18 with TRBJ1-1, with 8 bases identical to TRBD1. The CDR3 spans 14 residues. Unmatched junction bases numbered 8, after V lost 5 bases and J lost 6 bases. Looked up from germline, CDR1 is KGHSH and CDR2 is LQKENI. The CDR3 DNA reads as TGTGCCAGCTCATCCGGGACAGGATTCCCTGAAGCTTTCTTT. Its protein product is CASSSGTGFPEAFF.

This chain uses TRBV4-1 with TRBJ2-3; 7 bases fit TRBD1. The junction had 11 bases not matched to a gene; V was cut back by 4 bases and J by 4 bases. The CDR3 runs to 16 residues. CDR1 is MGHRA and CDR2 is YSYEKL in the germline V gene. CDR3 sequence: CASSRWVRGPADTQYF. CDR3 in DNA: TGCGCCAGCAGCCGCTGGGTTAGGGGGCCCGCAGATACGCAGTATTTT.

This clone was found a few times. The chain has TRBV15 and TRBJ2-1, with a tentative D call TRBD2 (5 bases). This CDR3 has 15 amino acids. V lost 4 bases, J lost 7 bases, and 17 bases lay in between. Germline CDR1 reads LNHNV; CDR2 reads YYDKDF (reference sequence). In nucleotides, the CDR3 is TGTGCCACCAGCACAGGACTTCCGGGGTCAAATGAGCAGTTCTTC. Amino acids: CATSTGLPGSNEQFF.

This chain joins TRBV25-1 and TRBJ2-1; 8 positions agree with TRBD1. CDR1 MGHDK and CDR2 SYGVNS come from the germline V gene. V trimming: 6 bases; J trimming: 4 bases; junction bases outside the gene matches: 2. The CDR3 runs to 13 residues. CDR3 DNA: TGTGCCAGCAGGGGACAGGAGTACAATGAGCAGTTCTTC. It encodes CASRGQEYNEQFF.

The chain joins TRBV28 to TRBJ1-5; TRBD1 is a possible D gene (5 bases). The CDR3 contains 15 residues. Looked up from germline, CDR1 is MDHEN and CDR2 is SYDVKM. V shed 6 bases and J shed 2 bases, with 14 bases lying between them. CDR3 region: CASSLLGGGNQPQHF. As DNA, the CDR3 is TGTGCCAGCAGCCTCCTGGGGGGAGGCAATCAGCCCCAGCATTTT.

CDR3 loop: CASSSGQGSGQPQHF. CDR3 DNA: TGTGCCAGCAGCTCGGGACAGGGTTCAGGACAGCCCCAGCATTTT. The chain carries TRBV9 and TRBJ1-5; 9 bases match TRBD1. The CDR3 runs 15 residues. Losses at the gene ends were 4 bases for V and 7 bases for J; bases not matched to a gene: 9. Germline V gene data show CDR1 as SGDLS and CDR2 as YYNGEE. The variable domain in full, with the rest retrieved from reference TRBV9 and TRBJ1-5, is DSGVTQTPKHLITATGQRVTLRCSPRSGDLSVYWYQQSLDQGLQFLIQYYNGEERAKGNILERFSAQQFPDLHSELNLSSLELGDSALYFCASSSGQGSGQPQHFGDGTRLSIL.

The chain carries TRBV7-2 and TRBJ2-7, with TRBD1 identical over 9 bases. The V segment lost 4 bases and the J segment 4 bases; nucleotides outside the gene matches: 8. The CDR3 totals 15 residues. Germline V CDR1 and CDR2: SGHTA, FQGNSA. DNA for the CDR3: TGTGCCAGCAGCTCTGGACAGGGGATCCCGTACGAGCAGTACTTC. Translated, it gives CASSSGQGIPYEQYF.

This chain joins TRBV7-3 and TRBJ1-6; possible D gene TRBD1, 5 bases. Germline V gives CDR1 SGHTA, CDR2 FQGTGA. There are 14 residues in the CDR3. V dropped 5 bases and J dropped 10 bases, with 15 bases sitting between them. The CDR3: CASSPVPGRSPLHF. The CDR3 DNA follows: TGTGCCAGCAGCCCGGTCCCAGGGCGCTCACCCCTCCACTTT.

The J gene is TRBJ2-1, the V gene TRBV24-1; possibly TRBD1 for D (5 bases). This CDR3 spans 17 amino acids. Germline V lookup: CDR1 KGHDR, CDR2 SFDVKD. V lost 6 bases and J 0 bases, leaving 17 bases between the germline ends. The CDR3 loop reads CATSPRPGLSSYNEQFF. The CDR3 bases are TGTGCCACCAGTCCCCGGCCAGGGCTGAGCTCCTACAATGAGCAGTTCTTC.

V and J are TRBV18 and TRBJ2-4; D may be TRBD1 (5 bases). This CDR3 is built from 14 residues. V gave up 1 base and J gave up 9 bases, with 13 bases separating them. Germline lookup yields CDR1 KGHSH and CDR2 LQKENI. The CDR3 bases are TGTGCCAGCTCACCACTCGGATCCCAGGGCATTCAGTACTTC. The encoded protein is CASSPLGSQGIQYF.

The DNA for the CDR3 is TGTGCCAGCAGAGGACAGGGTAATAATTCACCCCTCCACTTT. It codes for CASRGQGNNSPLHF. The chain links TRBV6-5 to TRBJ1-6, with 8 bases matching TRBD1. V trimming: 6 bases; J trimming: 5 bases; junction bases outside the gene matches: 3. The CDR3 extends over 14 amino acids. Germline CDR1 and CDR2: MNHEY and SVGAGI.